This record concerns one T cell receptor beta chain sequence. Its recognized antigen is unknown. Per-base quality was not reported, and no clone a single base away is much larger than it. The sample is drawn from a study of blood T cells in healthy people across ages (dated by TCRdb to 2013 to 2016). Regarding the study in general: In model experiments, template switching captured roughly one uniquely barcoded TCR beta cDNA molecule for every two T cells. The study measured age-related changes in TCR beta repertoire diversity using deep sequencing normalized with unique cDNA molecular identifiers. The donors were split into four age groups: young (average 16 years), middle-aged (39), aged (more than 60) and long-lived (approximately 80). To avoid experimental bias, donors of different ages were spread randomly across the sequencing lanes. Using the same blood draw, the study looked at two additional independent replicas of 1 million unique cDNA reads for two donors, one aged 18 to 30 and the other aged 80 or older.

What the research found in general, with its limitations: As age increased, observed TCR beta diversity per million T cells dropped in a roughly linear way, and a significant reduction was already evident by age about 40. There was a strong correlation between observed TCR beta diversity and the percentage of naive T cells measured by flow cytometry. The long-lived group showed more naive CD4+ T cells, fewer expanded clones and increased TCR diversity than the aged group, suggesting age selection. Estimates of total diversity from one million sequenced T cells were regarded as lower bounds and underestimates. Since profiling was done on bulk unsorted PBMCs, naive and antigen-experienced compartments could not be conclusively compared. Because the CMV infection status of the donors was unknown, age-related changes in expanded clonotypes may potentially have been confounded.

Systemically healthy Caucasian individuals from Russia, 39 in total and aged roughly 6 to 90 years, were included as donors. Approximately 10 milliliters of peripheral blood were collected from each donor into EDTA-treated Vacutainer tubes. Ficoll-Paque density-gradient centrifugation was used to isolate PBMCs, with at least 6.5 million per sample. Total RNA, at least 6 micrograms per sample, was extracted from PBMCs with Trizol reagent. Naive CD45RAhigh/CD27high T cell percentages were measured by flow cytometry on a PBMC aliquot from every donor. Library creation used 5' RACE. The sequencer listed for this sample is Illumina HiSeq 2500. A second PCR of roughly 7 to 11 cycles was performed with a sample-barcoded 5' primer and a J-beta primer mix. A unique molecular identifier was introduced onto each TCR beta cDNA molecule by a template-switch 5' adaptor carrying 12 random nucleotides. Each sample yielded at least 2.5 million CDR3-containing paired-end reads. The Mint cDNA synthesis kit, primed by a TRBC-specific oligonucleotide, was used to synthesize first-strand cDNA from all RNA. All cDNA was treated with uracil-DNA glycosylase and then went through a first 18-cycle PCR with the universal primers M1SS and BC2_uni_R. The study's own analysis went as follows. For normalization, 1 million high-quality reads, each with a distinct molecular identifier, were randomly selected from each sample. Instead of being binned into consensus sequences, reads with shared molecular identifiers were discarded. MiTCR, with a Q25 quality threshold and the strictest error-elimination algorithm, was used for CDR3 identification, clonotype clustering and error correction. A nonparametric unseen species model with Euler transformation was used to estimate lower-bound total TCR beta diversity. TCRdb reran the public reads through fastp at Q25 and MiXCR, keeping productive beta chains. Rows matching on CDR3 protein sequence are summarized as one entry with the most common DNA and genes. It is TCRdb's table, rather than the study itself, that gives the V and J calls and clone size. The sample data list hundreds of thousands of distinct CDR3 sequences, and approximately 59% of these were observed just once. Approximately 37% of the sample is taken by the ten largest.

Sequencing was carried out using blood. The sequence was collected from a man aged 60 to 75 in good health.

Here the CDR3 is given as CASSQDLGRGGSGNTIYF. The DNA reads TGTGCCAGCAGCCAAGATCTGGGCCGAGGGGGCTCTGGAAACACCATATATTTT. The sequence is built from TRBV4-2 and TRBJ1-3, and the D gene may be TRBD1, 6 bases matching. From its cysteine to its phenylalanine, the CDR3 spans 18 amino acids. Left in the record is the CDR3 DNA by itself, 54 bases read in frame from the first base. V and J are truncated by 0 bases and 0 bases respectively, leaving an intervening sequence of 15 bases. CDR1 and CDR2 are drawn from the germline V gene: LGHNA, YNFKEQ.